Sequencing of this T cell receptor (beta chain) was carried out in a study of CD8+CD57+ T cells in acquired aplastic anemia. Study details: Sorted cells (CD4+ and CD8+) yielded DNA amounts that averaged around 3.5 ug.

Sequencing involved patients with CD8+CD57+ cell expansion previously shown by flow cytometry. CDR3 and TCR beta VDJ profiling relied on genomic DNA as the template. TCRdb reprocessed the reads with MiXCR, giving one entry per CDR3 protein. The sample includes 160,000 or so distinct CDR3 sequences, roughly 43% of them seen just once. Study results and caveats: Sharing between patients and controls was observed for twenty-nine CD8+ CDR3 sequences.

The CDR3 length is 18 residues. J lost 0 bases, V lost 3 bases, and 14 bases had no gene match. Germline V gives CDR1 DFQATT, CDR2 SNEGSKA (reference sequence). This clonotype was seen ten or more times. Antigen: not known. The chain uses TRBV20-1 and TRBJ2-1; 7 nucleotides align to TRBD2. This TCR was sampled from a human donor with aplastic anemia. Sequenced: sorted CD4+, CD8+, or CD8+CD57+ T cells (not recorded which) from PBMCs. CDR3 amino acids: CSARDVLNGGSSYNEQFF. The CDR3 region has the DNA TGCAGTGCTAGGGATGTACTGAACGGGGGGAGCTCCTACAATGAGCAGTTCTTC.